This TCR beta chain is from a study of T cell responses to AZD1222 COVID-19 vaccine (dated by TCRdb to about 2021). About the study as a whole: AZD1222 recipients whose second dose came at about 4 weeks and those whose second dose came at about 12 weeks were combined into one group, since spike-specific TCR depth and breadth did not differ between the two schedules. Enrollment into the trials was organized by age into subgroups of 18-55, 56-69 and 70-plus years, and those subgroups contained around 150, 28 and 57 TCR-sequenced participants, respectively. A total of about 230 trial participants underwent TCR sequencing, of whom 207 received two doses of AZD1222 and about 25 received two doses of the MenACWY control vaccine. General study outcomes and caveats: Because no day 14 peak-response samples were available, the repertoires could be characterized only after the peak T cell response. Most participants were white British and females outnumbered males, and the authors suggested that clonal diversity may have been underestimated. Conclusions about previously exposed vaccinees are limited, since just a handful of AZD1222 recipients were seropositive for SARS-CoV-2 at baseline. After two AZD1222 doses, spike-specific TCR breadth and depth were significantly higher than at day 0 and than in MenACWY recipients. The 56-69-year group was small, and its depth increase did not reach significance, likely because of low power. The vaccine-associated CD4 TCRs covered the entire spike protein, and the dominant responses fell in regions 160-218 and 743-854. Reportedly, almost half of the unique spike-specific TCRs recognized epitopes lying outside the regions that are mutated in the B.1.351 and B.1.1.7 variants.

V is clipped by 2 bases and J by 8 bases, and the sequence between their germline boundaries is 12 bases long. The CDR3 covers 13 residues, taking in both the cysteine and the phenylalanine. Only CDR3 DNA is held: 39 bases, read in frame from base 1. The CDR3 regions of human TCRbeta chains were analyzed by immunosequencing. The authors' analysis ran thus. TCRs in the repertoires were matched against a reference library of SARS-CoV-2-specific TCRs that had been generated with the MIRA antigen-specificity platform. Breadth was defined as the fraction of unique TCRs that were SARS-CoV-2-associated. Depth was defined as the fraction of total T cells that were SARS-CoV-2-associated. Using the MIRA data, every spike-specific TCR was mapped to the spike region that the TCR reacted to and assigned to either a CD4 or a CD8 class. Log10-transformed breadth and depth values were compared by one-way ANOVA with Sidak's multiple comparisons tests. The table was pulled from immuneACCESS by TCRdb, which kept in-frame rearrangements only. Such tables lose some clones; where checked, under half of the loss comes from unresolved V genes, and the rest has no known cause. The V and J calls and clone size are taken from that table; D and trimming were inferred from the DNA. In all, the sample holds about 120,000 clones, and about 89% of those were seen once. The ten largest clonotypes hold 5% to 6.5% of the sample.

Regarding this clone: Its binding antigen is unknown. Base qualities are not recorded, but no much larger clone differs from it by a single base.

Reading the label with the study, this specimen's time point is: baseline before first vaccination. The vaccinee samples were drawn from two UK trials, COV001 and COV002, one of which was a single-blind randomized controlled phase 2/3 trial testing AZD1222 (ChAdOx1 nCoV-19) in healthy adults. For TCRbeta chain sequencing, PBMC samples from trial participants were taken at day 0 and at day 28 after the second dose. The source material was peripheral blood, sampled on day 0 of AZD1222 vaccination. Recombination connected TRBV12-3 or TRBV12-4 to TRBJ1-2; the D gene remains uncertain. The sequence came from an adult in good health. CDR3 region: CASSLQWAGGYTF. The DNA sequence is given as TGTGCCAGCAGTTTACAGTGGGCCGGAGGCTACACCTTC.